The clone carrying this TCR delta chain was seen more than once but under ten times. Its antigen is still unknown. A far larger clone is just one base off, so this is likely a read error. This sample also contains other DNA sequences that code for the same CDR3. The data stem from a study of γδ T cells in repeated Plasmodium falciparum infection. As for the study in general: Donors were malaria-exposed Malian children or age- and gender-matched Australian children. Samples were taken at baseline, before some infections, and 21 days after each. Study-level findings and limits: Waves of new clonotype selection appeared after repeated controlled infections in Vdelta2-negative, largely Vdelta1+, gammadelta T cells.

The CDR3 extends over 16 amino acids. The J segment lost 2 bases and the V segment lost 3 bases, leaving 8 bases of the junction unmatched. Germline V gives CDR1 TSWWSYY, CDR2 QGS. TCRdb reanalyzed the multiplex PCR reads using CATT. The table shows about 89,000 delta-chain clones, with almost 1.5% occurring only once. Vgamma9/Vdelta2+ and Vdelta2-negative gammadelta T cells were flow-sorted from PBMC for bulk sequencing. The specimen sequenced was gamma-delta T cells from blood. This chain connects TRDV1 to TRDJ1; 8 bases line up with TRDD3. The clonotype was recovered from a pool of human donors (malaria-infected and uninfected, not separated). The CDR3 DNA is TGTGCTCTTGGGGAGCTGAGGGATACGGGTACCGATAAACTCATCTTT. Residues: CALGELRDTGTDKLIF.